Sequencing of this T cell receptor (beta chain) was carried out in a study of tumor and adjacent non-tumor tissue in lung cancer. Study-level information: Aged roughly 31 to 76 years, patients included 10 men and five or six women with stage I to III disease.

The CDR3 loop spans 15 amino acids. Germline V gene lookup returns CDR1 DFQATT and CDR2 SNEGSKA (reference sequence). This clonotype was seen more than once but under ten times. Its antigen is unidentified. Compared with germline, one end of the junction differs, possibly owing to a read error. Three rounds of nested PCR, following a modified ARM-PCR protocol, produced the TCRbeta library. MiXCR, run by TCRdb on the multiplex PCR reads, gives a single entry per CDR3 protein. The sample holds approximately 76,000 distinct CDR3 sequences, 65% to 75% seen once. Study-wide findings and caveats: Compared with tumor, normal lung showed significantly lower TCR diversity. Shorter survival was associated with higher TCR diversity in tumors.

The template was RNA from unsorted bulk tissue. Donors were chemotherapy-naive, newly diagnosed lung cancer surgical patients in China, August–late 2014. The sequence was obtained from a woman in her seventies with non-small cell lung cancer. The chain uses TRBV20-1 and TRBJ2-3; 7 bases line up with TRBD2. The sequenced sample consisted of lung tumor tissue. The CDR3 sequence is CSARDSAGVTGTQYF. CDR3 coding DNA: TGCAGTGCTAGAGATAGCGCGGGAGTCACAGGTACGCAGTATTTT.